This TCR beta chain was recovered during a study of regulatory T cells in long-lasting Graves disease. This clonotype came up many times. Building of the TCR beta libraries involved iRepertoire HTBI primers and Arm-PCR of CDR3 regions. TCRdb passed the multiplex PCR reads through MiXCR, listing each CDR3 protein once. The sample has 530,000 or so distinct CDR3 sequences; 13% are singletons. Indicated time point: newly diagnosed GD, antithyroid drugs for less than 3 months. Scientists built the TCR library using RNA that was extracted from PBMCs. Trimming removed 3 bases from V and 4 bases from J, with 10 bases in between. CDR3 length: 14 residues. Germline loops: CDR1 MNHEY, CDR2 SVGAGI. These sequences were also reported in another study, on T cells in Graves' hyperthyroidism and ophthalmopathy.

This specimen consisted of peripheral blood mononuclear cells (PBMCs), obtained at new diagnosis, from a patient treated with antithyroid drugs. The receptor was isolated from a young man with Graves disease. The chain is built from TRBV6-5 and TRBJ1-5; D is undetermined. CDR3 protein: CASSYSGPNQPQHF. CDR3 nucleotides: TGTGCCAGCAGTTATTCAGGTCCAAATCAGCCCCAGCATTTT.